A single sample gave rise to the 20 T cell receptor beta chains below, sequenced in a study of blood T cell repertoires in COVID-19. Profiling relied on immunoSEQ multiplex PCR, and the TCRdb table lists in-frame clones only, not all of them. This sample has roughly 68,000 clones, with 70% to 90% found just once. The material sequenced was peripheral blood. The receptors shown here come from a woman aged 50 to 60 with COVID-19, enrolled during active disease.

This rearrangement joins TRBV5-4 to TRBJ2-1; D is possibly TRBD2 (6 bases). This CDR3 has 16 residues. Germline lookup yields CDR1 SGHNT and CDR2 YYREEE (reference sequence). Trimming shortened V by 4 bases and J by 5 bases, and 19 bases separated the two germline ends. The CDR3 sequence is CASSPRRGRFHNEQFF. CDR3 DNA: TGTGCCAGCAGCCCCCGGAGGGGTCGGTTCCACAATGAGCAGTTCTTC.

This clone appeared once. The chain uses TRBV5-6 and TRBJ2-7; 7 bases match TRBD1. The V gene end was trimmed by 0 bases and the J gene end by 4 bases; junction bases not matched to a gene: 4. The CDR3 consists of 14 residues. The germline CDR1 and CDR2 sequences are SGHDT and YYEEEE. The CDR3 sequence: CASSLEGGLYEQYF. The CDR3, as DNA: TGTGCCAGCAGCTTGGAAGGGGGCCTGTACGAGCAGTACTTC. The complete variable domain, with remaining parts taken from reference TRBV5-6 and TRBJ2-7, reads DAGVTQSPTHLIKTRGQQVTLRCSPKSGHDTVSWYQQALGQGPQFIFQYYEEEERQRGNFPDRFSGHQFPNYSSELNVNALLLGDSALYLCASSLEGGLYEQYFGPGTRLTVT.

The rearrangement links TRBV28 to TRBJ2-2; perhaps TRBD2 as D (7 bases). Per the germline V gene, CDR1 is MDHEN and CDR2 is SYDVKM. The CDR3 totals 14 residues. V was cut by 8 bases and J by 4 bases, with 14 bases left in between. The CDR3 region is CASRRGGATGELFF. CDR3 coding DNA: TGTGCCAGCCGGAGGGGGGGTGCCACCGGGGAGCTGTTTTTT.

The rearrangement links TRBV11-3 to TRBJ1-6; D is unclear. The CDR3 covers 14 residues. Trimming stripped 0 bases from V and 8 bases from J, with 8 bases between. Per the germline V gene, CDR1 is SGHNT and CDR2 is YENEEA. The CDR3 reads CASSLDRRDSPLHF. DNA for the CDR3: TGTGCCAGCAGCTTAGACAGGCGGGATTCACCCCTCCACTTT.

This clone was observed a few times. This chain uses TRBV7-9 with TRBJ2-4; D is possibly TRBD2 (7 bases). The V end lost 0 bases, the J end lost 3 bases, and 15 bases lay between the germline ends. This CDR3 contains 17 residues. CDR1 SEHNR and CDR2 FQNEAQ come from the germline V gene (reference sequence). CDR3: CASSLARGRDDKNIQYF. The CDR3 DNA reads TGTGCCAGCAGCTTAGCGCGGGGGCGGGATGACAAAAACATTCAGTACTTC.

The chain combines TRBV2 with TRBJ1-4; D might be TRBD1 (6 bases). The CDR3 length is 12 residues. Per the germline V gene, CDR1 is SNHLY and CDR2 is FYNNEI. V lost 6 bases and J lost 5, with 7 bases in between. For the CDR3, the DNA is TGTGCCAGCAGGAGGGGGAATGAAAAACTGTTTTTT. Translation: CASRRGNEKLFF.

This CDR3 reads CASSYSGTGTEAFF. CDR3 sequence (DNA): TGTGCCAGCAGTTACTCTGGGACAGGCACTGAAGCTTTCTTT. V gene TRBV6-2 or TRBV6-3 combines with J gene TRBJ1-1; 8 bases line up with TRBD1. Germline V gene sequence: CDR1 MNHEY, CDR2 SVGEGT. V lost 0 bases and J lost 4; bases outside the gene matches: 1. The CDR3 consists of 14 residues.

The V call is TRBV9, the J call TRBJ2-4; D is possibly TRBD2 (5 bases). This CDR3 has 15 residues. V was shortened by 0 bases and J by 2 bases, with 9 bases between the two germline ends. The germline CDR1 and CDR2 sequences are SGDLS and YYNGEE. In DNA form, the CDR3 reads TGTGCCAGCAGCGTAGCGGGGAGTCCCAAAAACATTCAGTACTTC. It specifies CASSVAGSPKNIQYF. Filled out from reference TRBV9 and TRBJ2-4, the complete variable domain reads DSGVTQTPKHLITATGQRVTLRCSPRSGDLSVYWYQQSLDQGLQFLIQYYNGEERAKGNILERFSAQQFPDLHSELNLSSLELGDSALYFCASSVAGSPKNIQYFGAGTRLSVL.

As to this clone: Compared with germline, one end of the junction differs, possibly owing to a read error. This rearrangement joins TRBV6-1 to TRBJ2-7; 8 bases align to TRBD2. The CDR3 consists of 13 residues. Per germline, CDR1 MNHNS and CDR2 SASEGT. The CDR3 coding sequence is TGTGCCAGCAGTGAGGTGAGCGGGAGAGGTAAAAACTTC. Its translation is CASSEVSGRGKNF.

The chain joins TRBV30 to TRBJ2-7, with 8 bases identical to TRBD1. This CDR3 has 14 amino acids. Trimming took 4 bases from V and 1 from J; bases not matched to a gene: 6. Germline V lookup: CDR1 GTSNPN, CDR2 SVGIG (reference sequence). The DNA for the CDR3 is TGTGCCTGGACTACCGGGGACAGGTCCTACGAGCAGTACTTC. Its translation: CAWTTGDRSYEQYF. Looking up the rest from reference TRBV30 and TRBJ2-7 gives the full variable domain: SQTIHQWPATLVQPVGSPLSLECTVEGTSNPNLYWYRQAAGRGLQLLFYSVGIGQISSEVPQNLSASRPQDRQFILSSKKLLLSDSGFYLCAWTTGDRSYEQYFGPGTRLTVT.

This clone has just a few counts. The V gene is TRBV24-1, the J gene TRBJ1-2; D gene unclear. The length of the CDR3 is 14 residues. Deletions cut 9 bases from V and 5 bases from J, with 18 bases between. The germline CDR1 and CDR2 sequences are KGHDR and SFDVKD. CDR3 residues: CATRPGGDHYGYTF. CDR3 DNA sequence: TGTGCCACCCGCCCAGGAGGAGACCATTATGGCTACACCTTC.

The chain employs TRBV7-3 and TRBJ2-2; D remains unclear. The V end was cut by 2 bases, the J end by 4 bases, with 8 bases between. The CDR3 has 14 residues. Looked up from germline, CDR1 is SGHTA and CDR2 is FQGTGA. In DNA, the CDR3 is TGTGCCAGCAGCTTATCCAGGCTCACCGGGGAGCTGTTTTTT. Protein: CASSLSRLTGELFF.

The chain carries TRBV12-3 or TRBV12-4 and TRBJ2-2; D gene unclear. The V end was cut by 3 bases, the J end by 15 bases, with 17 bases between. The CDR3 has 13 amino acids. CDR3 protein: CASSFIGTLEVFF. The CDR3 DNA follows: TGTGCCAGCAGTTTTATTGGAACGCTCGAGGTGTTTTTT.

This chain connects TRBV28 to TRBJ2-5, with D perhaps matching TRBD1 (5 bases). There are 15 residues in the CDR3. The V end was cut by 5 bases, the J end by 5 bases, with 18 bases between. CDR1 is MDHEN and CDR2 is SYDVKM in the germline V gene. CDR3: CASSPPGKVLETQYF. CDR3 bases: TGTGCCAGCAGTCCGCCAGGGAAGGTATTGGAGACCCAGTACTTC.

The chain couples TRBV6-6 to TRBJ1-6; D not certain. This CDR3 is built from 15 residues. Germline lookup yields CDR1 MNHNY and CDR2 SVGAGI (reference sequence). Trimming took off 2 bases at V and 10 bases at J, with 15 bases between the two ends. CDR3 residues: CASSYPGSQMSPLHF. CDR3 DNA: TGTGCCAGCAGTTACCCCGGGAGCCAAATGTCACCCCTCCACTTT.

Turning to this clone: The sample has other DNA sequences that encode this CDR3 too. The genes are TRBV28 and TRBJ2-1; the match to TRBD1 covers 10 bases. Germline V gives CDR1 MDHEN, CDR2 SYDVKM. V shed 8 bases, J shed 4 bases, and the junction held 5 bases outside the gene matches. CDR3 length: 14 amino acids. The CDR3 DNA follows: TGTGCCAGCCGGCGGACAGGGGGATACAATGAGCAGTTCTTC. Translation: CASRRTGGYNEQFF.

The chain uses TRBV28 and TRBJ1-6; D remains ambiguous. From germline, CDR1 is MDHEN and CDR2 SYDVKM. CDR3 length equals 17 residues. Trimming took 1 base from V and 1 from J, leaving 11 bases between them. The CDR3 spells CASSLLGSGSYNSPLHF. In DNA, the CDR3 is TGTGCCAGCAGTTTATTGGGGAGTGGATCCTATAATTCACCCCTCCACTTT.

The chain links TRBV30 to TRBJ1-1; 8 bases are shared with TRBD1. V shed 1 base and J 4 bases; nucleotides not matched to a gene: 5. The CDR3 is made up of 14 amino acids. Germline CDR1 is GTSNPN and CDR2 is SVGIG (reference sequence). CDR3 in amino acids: CAWSADRGITEAFF. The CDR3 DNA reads TGTGCCTGGAGTGCTGACAGGGGAATCACTGAAGCTTTCTTT.

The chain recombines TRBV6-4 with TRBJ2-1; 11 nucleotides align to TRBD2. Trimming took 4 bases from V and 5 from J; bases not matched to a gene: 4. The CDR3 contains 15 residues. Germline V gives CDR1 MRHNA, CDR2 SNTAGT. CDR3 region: CASSVTSGSHNEQFF. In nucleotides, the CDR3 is TGTGCCAGCAGTGTTACTAGCGGGAGCCACAATGAGCAGTTCTTC.

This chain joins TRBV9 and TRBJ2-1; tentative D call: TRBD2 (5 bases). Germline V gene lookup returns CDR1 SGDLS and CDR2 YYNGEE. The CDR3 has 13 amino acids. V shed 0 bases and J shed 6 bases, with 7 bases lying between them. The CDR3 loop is CASSVDLANEQFF. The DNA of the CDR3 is TGTGCCAGCAGCGTAGATCTAGCCAATGAGCAGTTCTTC.